These 7 T cell receptor beta chains share one sample of origin, sequenced in a study of T cells in Graves' hyperthyroidism and ophthalmopathy. The CDR3 regions of TCR beta were amplified from RNA transcripts. Primed by the HTBI set, a first-round RT-PCR was run on the TCR CDR3. TCRdb fed the multiplex PCR reads into MiXCR, producing one record per CDR3 protein. The sample yields hundreds of thousands of distinct CDR3 sequences, approximately 40% seen once. The source material was blood. The source of these receptors is a man aged 18 to 30 with Graves' hyperthyroidism.

This clonotype was counted at least ten times. This sequence joins TRBV19 and TRBJ2-7; perhaps D is TRBD1 or TRBD2 (6 bases each). V dropped 3 bases and J dropped 3 bases, with 12 bases sitting between them. Germline CDR1 is LNHDA and CDR2 is SQIVND (reference sequence). The CDR3 spans 14 residues. The CDR3 DNA is TGTGCCAGTAGTATCAGGGGAGCGGGCTACGAGCAGTACTTC. This codes for CASSIRGAGYEQYF.

This chain links TRBV9 with TRBJ2-5, with 10 nucleotides matching TRBD2. The CDR3 spans 15 residues. Germline assignment: CDR1 SGDLS and CDR2 YYNGEE. The junction had 2 bases not matched to a gene; V was cut back by 3 bases and J by 0 bases. This chain's CDR3 is CASSASGGYQETQYF. CDR3 sequence (DNA): TGTGCCAGCAGCGCTAGCGGGGGCTACCAAGAGACCCAGTACTTC.

V gene TRBV15 combines with J gene TRBJ2-2, with a possible D match to TRBD1 (5 bases). Germline V gene sequence: CDR1 LNHNV, CDR2 YYDKDF (reference sequence). V was pared by 10 bases and J by 0 bases, with 15 bases between. This CDR3 is built from 15 residues. Written as DNA, the CDR3 is TGTGCCAGCAGTTCCACGGACACGAACACCGGGGAGCTGTTTTTT. As protein: CASSSTDTNTGELFF. The whole variable domain, remainder taken from reference TRBV15 and TRBJ2-2, is DAMVIQNPRYQVTQFGKPVTLSCSQTLNHNVMYWYQQKSSQAPKLLFHYYDKDFNNEADTPDNFQSRRPNTSFCFLDIRSPGLGDTAMYLCASSSTDTNTGELFFGEGSRLTVL.

The CDR3 is CAISGQKTDSPLHF. CDR3 coding DNA: TGTGCCATCAGCGGTCAGAAAACCGATTCACCCCTCCACTTT. J is TRBJ1-6 and V is TRBV10-3, with D hard to call. Deletions cut 6 bases from V and 8 bases from J, with 14 bases between. Per germline, CDR1 ENHRY and CDR2 SYGVKD. The CDR3 covers 14 residues.

The CDR3 reads CASSSRTPEGTEAFF. CDR3 coding DNA: TGTGCCAGCAGCTCCAGGACTCCCGAGGGCACTGAAGCTTTCTTT. V usage is TRBV7-3 and J usage is TRBJ1-1; D unresolved. V shed 4 bases and J shed 4 bases, with 16 bases lying between them. This CDR3 contains 15 residues. The germline V gene has CDR1 SGHTA and CDR2 FQGTGA. The full variable domain, completed using reference TRBV7-3 and TRBJ1-1, is GAGVSQTPSNKVTEKGKYVELRCDPISGHTALYWYRQSLGQGPEFLIYFQGTGAADDSGLPNDRFFAVRPEGSVSTLKIQRTERGDSAVYLCASSSRTPEGTEAFFGQGTRLTVV.

The V and J genes are TRBV24-1 and TRBJ2-2; D tentatively fits TRBD1 or TRBD2 (6 bases each). The V gene's germline CDR1 is KGHDR and CDR2 SFDVKD. V was cut by 4 bases and J by 5 bases, with 10 bases left in between. This CDR3 region has 14 residues. The CDR3 region is CATSEGGGTGELFF. CDR3 sequence (DNA): TGTGCCACCAGTGAAGGGGGAGGAACCGGGGAGCTGTTTTTT.

Details on this clonotype: A much larger clonotype is one base distant, so this may be a read error. Given the absence of the conserved phenylalanine or tryptophan at the CDR3 end, a read error is likely. The chain combines TRBV10-1 with TRBJ2-7, with a possible D match to TRBD1 (5 bases). Trimming stripped 3 bases from V and 3 bases from J, with 6 bases between. CDR1 WNHNN and CDR2 SYGVQD come from the germline V gene (reference sequence). CDR3 length: 12 residues. CDR3: CASSDTGYEQYL. The CDR3 coding sequence is TGCGCCAGCAGTGATACAGGCTACGAGCAGTACCTC.